The rows below give T cell receptor beta chains drawn from one sample of a study of shared clonotypes between healthy human individuals. Sequencing was performed with immunoSEQ multiplex PCR; in TCRdb, only in-frame clones are kept and a portion is missing. The table has about 2,200,000 clones, about 92% seen once. Sequenced sample: naive CD8+ T cells from PBMCs. Source of these receptors: a man aged 18 to 29 in good health. Some clones in this sample may be carry-over from other donors' samples. Each CDR3 is given with its conserved first and last residue. Each record gives: J gene, CDR3 length, V gene, CDR3 protein.

TRBJ2-7 17 TRBV10-2 CASSDLRRSGISYEQYF
TRBJ1-5 15 TRBV28 CASSLSWDRDQPQHF
TRBJ1-2 17 TRBV27 CASSHYPVGSEYYGYTF
TRBJ2-7 13 TRBV29-1 CSVVVEGPHEQYF
TRBJ2-1 15 TRBV13 CASSLGAGTYNEQFF
TRBJ2-1 14 TRBV10-2 CASHPSSSYNEQFF
TRBJ1-1 16 TRBV21-1 CASSKALSDMNTEAFF
TRBJ1-5 14 TRBV6-5 CASSYSISGEPQHF
TRBJ2-7 13 TRBV13 CASSPPSSYEQYF
TRBJ1-3 14 TRBV7-3 CASSRRPSGNTIYF
TRBJ2-1 17 TRBV4-2 CASSQDPLSGRDNEQFF
TRBJ2-1 14 TRBV29-1 CSVPIAGSYNEQFF
TRBJ2-7 16 TRBV9 CASSSEPTRTGYEQYF
TRBJ1-1 16 TRBV30 CAWIPRGTGLNTEAFF